One T cell receptor beta chain is described in this entry. There is no known antigen for this receptor. Base qualities are not provided; no much larger clone lies one nucleotide away. The germline V gene encodes CDR1 MNHNY and CDR2 SVGAGI (reference sequence). The CDR3 runs 15 residues from the cysteine to the phenylalanine. The entry retains the CDR3 DNA only, 45 bases that are in frame from base 1. V gives up 2 bases and J gives up 0 bases, and the segment between their germline ends measures 10 bases. What this sample's time point label stands for: baseline before first vaccination. Vaccinee samples were obtained from the UK trials COV001 and COV002, which included a single-blind randomized controlled phase 2/3 trial of AZD1222 (ChAdOx1 nCoV-19) in healthy adults. For TCRbeta chain sequencing, PBMC samples were collected from trial participants at day 0 and at day 28 after the second dose. These data belong to a study of T cell responses to AZD1222 COVID-19 vaccine (dated by TCRdb to the early 2020s). General notes on the study: AZD1222 recipients whose second dose came at about 4 weeks and those whose second dose came at about 12 weeks were combined into one group, since spike-specific TCR depth and breadth did not differ between the two schedules. TCR sequencing covered 233 trial participants: 207 given two doses of AZD1222 and about 26 given two doses of MenACWY control vaccine. Trial participants were enrolled by age into 18-55, 56-69 and 70-plus year subgroups, with about 150, 28 and 57 TCR-sequenced participants respectively. What the study reported, not specific to this receptor: Most participants were white British and females outnumbered males, and the authors suggested that clonal diversity may have been underestimated. A significant rise in spike-specific TCR breadth and depth was observed after two AZD1222 doses relative to day 0 and relative to MenACWY recipients. The whole spike protein was spanned by vaccine-associated CD4 TCRs, and dominant responses were seen in regions 160-218 and 743-854. Epitopes outside the regions mutated in the B.1.351 and B.1.1.7 variants were reportedly recognized by nearly half of the unique spike-specific TCRs. Because no day 14 peak-response samples were available, the repertoires could be characterized only after the peak T cell response. Conclusions about previously exposed vaccinees are limited, since just a handful of AZD1222 recipients were seropositive for SARS-CoV-2 at baseline. In the small 56-69-year group, the increase in depth fell short of significance, most likely because of low power.

The CDR3 regions of human TCRbeta chains were analyzed by immunosequencing. As for the original processing: TCRs in the repertoires were compared against a reference library of SARS-CoV-2-specific TCRs that had been generated with the MIRA antigen-specificity platform. Breadth meant the fraction of unique TCRs that were SARS-CoV-2-associated, whereas depth meant the fraction of total T cells that were SARS-CoV-2-associated. Using the MIRA data, each spike-specific TCR was assigned both to the spike region to which the TCR was reactive and to a CD4 or CD8 class. Log10-transformed breadth and depth values were compared by one-way ANOVA with Sidak's multiple comparisons tests. TCRdb mirrors the immuneACCESS table, restricted to in-frame sequences. Some clones are absent from its copies; in checked studies, under half trace to an unresolved V gene, and the reason for the others is unknown. The DNA was the basis for D and trimming; V, J and clone size are from that table. The sample includes 130,000 or so clones, with 89% observed a single time. The ten largest clones represent 2.9% of the sample.

The material was peripheral blood, obtained on day 0 of AZD1222 vaccination. The sequence was collected from an adult in good health. The chain is assembled from TRBV6-6 and TRBJ1-1; the D gene identity is not certain. The CDR3 protein sequence reads: CASSYGGNVNTEAFF. The sequenced DNA is TGTGCCAGCAGTTACGGAGGCAATGTGAACACTGAAGCTTTCTTT.